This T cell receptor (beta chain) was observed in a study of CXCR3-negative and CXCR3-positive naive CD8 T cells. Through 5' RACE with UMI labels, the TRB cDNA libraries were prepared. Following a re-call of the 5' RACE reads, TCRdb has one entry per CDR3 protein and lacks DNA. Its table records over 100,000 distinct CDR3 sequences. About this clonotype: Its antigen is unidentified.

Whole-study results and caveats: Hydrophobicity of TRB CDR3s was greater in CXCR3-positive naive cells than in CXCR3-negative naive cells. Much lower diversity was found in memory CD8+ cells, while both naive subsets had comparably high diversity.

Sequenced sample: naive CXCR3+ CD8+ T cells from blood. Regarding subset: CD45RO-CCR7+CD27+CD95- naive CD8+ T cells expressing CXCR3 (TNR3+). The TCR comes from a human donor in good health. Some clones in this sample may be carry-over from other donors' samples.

CDR3: CASSVGRNTEAFF. This chain links TRBV19 with TRBJ1-1. The CDR3 is 13 residues long. Per the germline V gene, CDR1 is LNHDA and CDR2 is SQIVND (reference sequence).